This TCR beta chain was sequenced in a study of patients and donors after allogeneic stem cell transplantation. TCRdb reprocessed the RT-PCR reads via MiXCR and lists one record per CDR3 protein. Of about a million distinct CDR3 sequences listed, approximately 18% were seen once; the top ten hold under 6.5%. Germline V gene data show CDR1 as DFQATT and CDR2 as SNEGSKA (reference sequence). Trimming shortened V by 0 bases and J by 3 bases, and 18 bases separated the two germline ends. CDR3 size: 17 residues. This clonotype has more than one count but fewer than ten. The sequence was collected from a human donor who was either an allogeneic HSCT recipient or a stem cell or donor lymphocyte infusion donor (not recorded which). It is not recorded whose cells these are; they may come from a transplant donor. The specimen sequenced was blood, either unsorted or a sorted T cell fraction (not recorded which). The rearrangement uses TRBV20-1 and TRBJ1-5; tentatively, D is TRBD1 (5 bases). The CDR3 spells CSARDLEGQNDNQPQHF. CDR3 DNA sequence: TGCAGTGCTAGAGATCTAGAGGGGCAGAATGACAATCAGCCCCAGCATTTT.